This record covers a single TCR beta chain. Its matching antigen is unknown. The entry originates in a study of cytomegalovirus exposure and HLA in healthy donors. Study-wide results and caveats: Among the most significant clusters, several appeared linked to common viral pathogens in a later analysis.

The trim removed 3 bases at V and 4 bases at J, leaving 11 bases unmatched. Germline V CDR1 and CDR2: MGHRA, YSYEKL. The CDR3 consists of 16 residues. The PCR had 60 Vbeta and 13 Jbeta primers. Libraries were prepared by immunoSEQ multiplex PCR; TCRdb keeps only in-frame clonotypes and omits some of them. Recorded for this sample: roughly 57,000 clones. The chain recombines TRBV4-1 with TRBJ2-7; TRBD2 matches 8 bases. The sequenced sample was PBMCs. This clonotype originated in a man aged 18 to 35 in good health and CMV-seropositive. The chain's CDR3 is CASSHREGGRTYEQYF. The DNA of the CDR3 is TGCGCCAGCAGCCACCGAGAGGGCGGGAGGACTTACGAGCAGTACTTC.